The entry below describes one T cell receptor (beta chain). The antigen is unknown. The source of the sample is a study of OX40 agonist ivuxolimab in advanced cancers. Study information: Patients in the trial were receiving intravenous ivuxolimab every 2 weeks, at doses of 0.01 to 10 mg/kg. Hepatocellular carcinoma, melanoma, renal cell or head and neck cancer affected the dose-escalation patients. Patients achieving partial responses numbered three: one hepatocellular carcinoma case and two cutaneous melanoma cases.

The method was immunoSEQ multiplex PCR; TCRdb's version includes in-frame clones alone and lacks a portion of them. The table records fewer than 95,000 clones, 92% of them present only once. Study-wide findings and caveats: CD4+ T cells averaged fewer expanded clones than CD8+ T cells.

The CDR3 runs to 17 residues. This TCR derives from an adult with an advanced solid tumor such as melanoma, head and neck, liver or kidney cancer. The material sequenced was CD4+ or CD8+ T cells sorted from blood, taken in a trial of the OX40 agonist ivuxolimab. The V call is TRBV21-1, the J call TRBJ2-4. TRBV21-1 is listed as a pseudogene. The CDR3 reads CASSKGNKSLAKNIQYF. CDR3 DNA sequence: TGTGCCAGCAGCAAAGGCAATAAGTCCTTGGCCAAAAACATTCAGTACTTC.